In its sample, the clone carrying this T cell receptor (beta chain) was seen a few times. What it binds is not known. The data were taken from a study of identical twins. In TCRdb, the 5' RACE reads were re-called with MiXCR into one record per CDR3 protein. This sample carries fewer than 650,000 distinct CDR3 sequences, more than 9% of them seen once, and the ten largest clones take under 3.5%. Study outcomes and limitations: Out-of-frame TCR alpha sharing in monozygotic twins exceeded recombination model predictions. In zero-insertion analyses, partial confounding could arise from invariant MAIT and iNKT cells. There were fewer insertions in abundant cord blood beta clonotypes, but memory repertoires showed no such pattern.

Every one of the donors was a healthy Caucasian. Another study also made use of these data, one on yellow fever vaccine responses in identical twins.

The sample was PBMCs. This clonotype was sampled from a woman between 18 and 29 years old in good health.

CDR3 nucleotide sequence: TGCAGCGTTCTAGGGACAGGGGGAGGTGGCTACACCTTC. Amino acids: CSVLGTGGGGYTF. The V call is TRBV29-1, the J call TRBJ1-2, with 11 bases that match TRBD1. Germline V lookup: CDR1 SQVTM, CDR2 ANQGSEA. V lost 5 bases and J lost 7; bases outside the gene matches: 6. The CDR3 sequence is 13 residues long.